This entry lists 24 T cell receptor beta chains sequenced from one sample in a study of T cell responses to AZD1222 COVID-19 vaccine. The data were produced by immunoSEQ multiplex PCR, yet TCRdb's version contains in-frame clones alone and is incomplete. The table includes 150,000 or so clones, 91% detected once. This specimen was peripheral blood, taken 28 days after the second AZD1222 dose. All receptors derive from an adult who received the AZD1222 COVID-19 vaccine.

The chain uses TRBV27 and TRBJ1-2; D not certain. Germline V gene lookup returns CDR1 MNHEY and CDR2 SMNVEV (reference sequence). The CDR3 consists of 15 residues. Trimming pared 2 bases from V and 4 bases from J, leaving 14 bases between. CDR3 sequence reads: CASSLSKRVGYGYTF. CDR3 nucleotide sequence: TGTGCCAGCAGTTTAAGTAAAAGGGTCGGCTATGGCTACACCTTC.

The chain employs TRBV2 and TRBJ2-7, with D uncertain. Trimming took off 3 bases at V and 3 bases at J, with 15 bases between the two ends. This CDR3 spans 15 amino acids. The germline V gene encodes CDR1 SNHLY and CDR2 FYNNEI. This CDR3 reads CASSDWTIPGYEQYF. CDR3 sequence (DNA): TGTGCCAGCAGTGATTGGACCATCCCGGGCTACGAGCAGTACTTC. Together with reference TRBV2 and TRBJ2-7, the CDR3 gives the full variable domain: EPEVTQTPSHQVTQMGQEVILRCVPISNHLYFYWYRQILGQKVEFLVSFYNNEISEKSEIFDDQFSVERPDGSNFTLKIRSTKLEDSAMYFCASSDWTIPGYEQYFGPGTRLTVT.

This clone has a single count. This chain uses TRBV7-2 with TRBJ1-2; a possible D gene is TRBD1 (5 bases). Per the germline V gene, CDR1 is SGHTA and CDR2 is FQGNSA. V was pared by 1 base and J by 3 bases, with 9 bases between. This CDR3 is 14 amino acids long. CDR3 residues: CASSLGGSYYGYTF. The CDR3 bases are TGTGCCAGCAGCTTAGGGGGGTCCTACTATGGCTACACCTTC.

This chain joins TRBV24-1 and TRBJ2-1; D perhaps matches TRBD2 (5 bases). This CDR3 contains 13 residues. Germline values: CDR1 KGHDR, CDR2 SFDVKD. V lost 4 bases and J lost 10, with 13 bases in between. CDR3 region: CATSEPGVTEQFF. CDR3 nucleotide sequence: TGTGCCACCAGTGAGCCCGGGGTGACGGAGCAGTTCTTC.

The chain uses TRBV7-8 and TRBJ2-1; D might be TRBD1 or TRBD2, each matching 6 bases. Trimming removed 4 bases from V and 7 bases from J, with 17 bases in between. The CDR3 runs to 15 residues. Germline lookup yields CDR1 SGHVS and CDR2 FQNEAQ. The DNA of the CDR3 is TGTGCCAGCAGCTCCGGGGGCGTGGGATCGAATGAGCAGTTCTTC. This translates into CASSSGGVGSNEQFF.

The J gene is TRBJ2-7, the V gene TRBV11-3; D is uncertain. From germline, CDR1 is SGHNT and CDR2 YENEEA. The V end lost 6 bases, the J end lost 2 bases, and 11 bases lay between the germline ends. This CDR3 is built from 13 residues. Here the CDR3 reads CASSNEAAYEQYF. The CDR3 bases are TGTGCCAGCAGTAACGAGGCGGCCTACGAGCAGTACTTC.

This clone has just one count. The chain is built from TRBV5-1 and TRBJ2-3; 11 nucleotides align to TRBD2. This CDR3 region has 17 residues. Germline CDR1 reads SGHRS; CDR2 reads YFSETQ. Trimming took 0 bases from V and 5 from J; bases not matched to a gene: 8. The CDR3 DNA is TGCGCCAGCAGCTTGGAAGGTAGCGGGGGGGCCCTAGATACGCAGTATTTT. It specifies CASSLEGSGGALDTQYF.

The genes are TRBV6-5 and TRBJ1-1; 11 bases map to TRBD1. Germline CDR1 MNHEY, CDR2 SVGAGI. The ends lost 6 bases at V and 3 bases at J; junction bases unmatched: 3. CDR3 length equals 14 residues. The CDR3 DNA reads TGTGCCAGCAGGGGGACAGGGGGGGACACTGAAGCTTTCTTT. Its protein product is CASRGTGGDTEAFF.

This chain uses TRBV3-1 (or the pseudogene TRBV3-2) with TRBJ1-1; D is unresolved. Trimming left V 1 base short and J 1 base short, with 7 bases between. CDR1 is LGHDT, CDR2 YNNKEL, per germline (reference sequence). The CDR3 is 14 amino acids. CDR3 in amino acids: CASSQVYGNTEAFF. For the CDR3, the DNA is TGTGCCAGCAGCCAAGTATACGGGAACACTGAAGCTTTCTTT.

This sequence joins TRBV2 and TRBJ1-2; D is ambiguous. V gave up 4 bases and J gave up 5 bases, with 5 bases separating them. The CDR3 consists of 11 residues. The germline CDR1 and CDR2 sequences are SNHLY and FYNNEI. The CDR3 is CASSVRYGYTF. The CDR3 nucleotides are TGTGCCAGCAGTGTGAGGTATGGCTACACCTTC.

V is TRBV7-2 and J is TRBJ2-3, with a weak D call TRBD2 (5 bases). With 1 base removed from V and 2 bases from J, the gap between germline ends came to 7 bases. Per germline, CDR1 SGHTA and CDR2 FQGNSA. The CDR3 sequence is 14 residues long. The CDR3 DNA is TGTGCCAGCAGCTTAGGAGGGATCACAGATACGCAGTATTTT. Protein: CASSLGGITDTQYF.

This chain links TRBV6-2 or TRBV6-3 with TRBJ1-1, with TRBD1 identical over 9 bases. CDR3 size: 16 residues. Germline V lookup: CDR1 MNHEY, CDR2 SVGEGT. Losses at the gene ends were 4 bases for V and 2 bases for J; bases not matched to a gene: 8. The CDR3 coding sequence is TGTGCCAGCAGTTCAAGGGGGACAGGGACTAACACTGAAGCTTTCTTT. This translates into CASSSRGTGTNTEAFF.

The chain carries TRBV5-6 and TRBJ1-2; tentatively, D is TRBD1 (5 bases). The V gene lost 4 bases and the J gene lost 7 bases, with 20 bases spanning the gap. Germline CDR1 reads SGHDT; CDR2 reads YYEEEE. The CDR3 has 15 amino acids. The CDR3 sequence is CASSRGSRGDGGYTF. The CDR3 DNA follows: TGTGCCAGCAGCCGGGGATCGAGGGGAGATGGTGGCTACACCTTC.

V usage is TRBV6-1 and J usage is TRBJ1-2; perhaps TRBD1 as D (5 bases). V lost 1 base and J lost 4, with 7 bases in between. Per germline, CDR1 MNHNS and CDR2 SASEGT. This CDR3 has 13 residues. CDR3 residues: CASSEVGTYGYTF. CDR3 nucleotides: TGTGCCAGCAGTGAAGTAGGGACCTATGGCTACACCTTC.

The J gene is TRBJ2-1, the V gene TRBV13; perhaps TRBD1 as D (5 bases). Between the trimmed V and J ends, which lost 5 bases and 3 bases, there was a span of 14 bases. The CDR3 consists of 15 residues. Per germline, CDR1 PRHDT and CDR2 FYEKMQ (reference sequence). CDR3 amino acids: CASSSSGSGYNEQFF. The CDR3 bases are TGTGCCAGCAGCAGCTCAGGGTCGGGCTACAATGAGCAGTTCTTC. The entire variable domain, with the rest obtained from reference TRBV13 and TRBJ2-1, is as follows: AAGVIQSPRHLIKEKRETATLKCYPIPRHDTVYWYQQGPGQDPQFLISFYEKMQSDKGSIPDRFSAQQFSDYHSELNMSSLELGDSALYFCASSSSGSGYNEQFFGPGTRLTVL.

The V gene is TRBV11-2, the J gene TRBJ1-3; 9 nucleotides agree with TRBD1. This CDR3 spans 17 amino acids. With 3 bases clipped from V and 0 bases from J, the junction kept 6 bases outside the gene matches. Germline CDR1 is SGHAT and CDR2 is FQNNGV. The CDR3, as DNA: TGTGCCAGCAGCTTCTCAGACAGGGGGACCTCTGGAAACACCATATATTTT. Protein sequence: CASSFSDRGTSGNTIYF.

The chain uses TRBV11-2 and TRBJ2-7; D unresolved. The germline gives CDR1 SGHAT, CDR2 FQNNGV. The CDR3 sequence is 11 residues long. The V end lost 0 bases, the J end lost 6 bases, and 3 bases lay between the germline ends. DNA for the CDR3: TGTGCCAGCAGCTTAGAGGGCGAGCAGTACTTC. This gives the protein CASSLEGEQYF.

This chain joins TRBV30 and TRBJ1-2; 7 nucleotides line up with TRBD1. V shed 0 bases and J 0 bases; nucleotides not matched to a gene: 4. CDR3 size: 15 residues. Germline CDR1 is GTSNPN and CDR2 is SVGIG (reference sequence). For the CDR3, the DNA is TGTGCCTGGAGTGTCGGGGGGACAGCTAACTATGGCTACACCTTC. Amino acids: CAWSVGGTANYGYTF.

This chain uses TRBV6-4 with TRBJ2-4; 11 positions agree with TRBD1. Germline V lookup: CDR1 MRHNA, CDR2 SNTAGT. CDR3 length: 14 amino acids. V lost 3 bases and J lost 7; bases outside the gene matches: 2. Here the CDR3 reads CASSEGTGGNIQYF. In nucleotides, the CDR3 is TGTGCCAGCAGTGAGGGGACAGGGGGGAACATTCAGTACTTC.

The CDR3 DNA follows: TGTGCCAGCAGCTCTACAGGGGGCTCAACAGATACGCAGTATTTT. Protein: CASSSTGGSTDTQYF. The V call is TRBV7-9, the J call TRBJ2-3; the match to TRBD1 covers 9 bases. From germline, CDR1 is SEHNR and CDR2 FQNEAQ (reference sequence). With 4 bases clipped from V and 3 bases from J, the junction kept 5 bases outside the gene matches. The CDR3 runs 15 residues.

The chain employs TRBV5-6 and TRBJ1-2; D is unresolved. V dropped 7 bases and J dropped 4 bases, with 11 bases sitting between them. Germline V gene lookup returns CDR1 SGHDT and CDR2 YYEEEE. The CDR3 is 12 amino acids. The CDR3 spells CASRGKTYGYTF. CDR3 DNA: TGTGCCAGCCGAGGGAAGACCTATGGCTACACCTTC.

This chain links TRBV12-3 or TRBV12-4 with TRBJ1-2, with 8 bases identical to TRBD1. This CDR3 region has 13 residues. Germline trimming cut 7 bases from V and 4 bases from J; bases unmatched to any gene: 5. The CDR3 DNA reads TGTGCCAGCACCCGGACAGGGACCTATGGCTACACCTTC. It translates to CASTRTGTYGYTF.

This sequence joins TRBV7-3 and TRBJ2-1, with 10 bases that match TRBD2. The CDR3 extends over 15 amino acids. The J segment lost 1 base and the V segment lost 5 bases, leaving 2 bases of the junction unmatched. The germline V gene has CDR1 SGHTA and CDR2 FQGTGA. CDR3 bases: TGTGCCAGCAGCCCAGCGGGAGGGTCCTACAATGAGCAGTTCTTC. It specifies CASSPAGGSYNEQFF.

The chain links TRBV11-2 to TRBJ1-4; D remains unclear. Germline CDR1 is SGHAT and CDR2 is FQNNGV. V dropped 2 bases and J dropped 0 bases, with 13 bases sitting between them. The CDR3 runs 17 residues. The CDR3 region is CASSLNPGGATNEKLFF. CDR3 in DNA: TGTGCCAGCAGCTTAAATCCTGGCGGGGCAACTAATGAAAAACTGTTTTTT.